This T cell receptor beta chain was sequenced for a study of cytomegalovirus exposure and HLA in healthy donors. Turning to this clone: Its target is not known.

This CDR3 is 18 amino acids long. V lost 4 bases to trimming and J lost 3 bases, with 21 bases between them. The germline gives CDR1 SSHAT, CDR2 FNYEAQ (reference sequence). The PCR made use of 60 Vbeta and 13 Jbeta primers. The table came from immunoSEQ multiplex PCR; TCRdb's copy has only in-frame clones and leaves some out. Of tens of thousands of clones listed, over 60% are singletons. Study outcomes and limitations: According to a later analysis, most TCR beta chains associated with CMV appeared HLA-restricted. Trimming of TCR beta V- and J-genes showed a link, identified in a later analysis, to a missense DCLRE1C variant.

Sequencing was carried out using PBMCs. The clonotype comes from a man aged 50 to 60 in good health and CMV-seropositive. The chain couples TRBV7-7 to TRBJ2-2; D perhaps matches TRBD1 (6 bases). DNA for the CDR3: TGTGCCAGCAGCTCGGGTCCTCAGGGGTTATTGGACACCGGGGAGCTGTTTTTT. Translation gives CASSSGPQGLLDTGELFF.